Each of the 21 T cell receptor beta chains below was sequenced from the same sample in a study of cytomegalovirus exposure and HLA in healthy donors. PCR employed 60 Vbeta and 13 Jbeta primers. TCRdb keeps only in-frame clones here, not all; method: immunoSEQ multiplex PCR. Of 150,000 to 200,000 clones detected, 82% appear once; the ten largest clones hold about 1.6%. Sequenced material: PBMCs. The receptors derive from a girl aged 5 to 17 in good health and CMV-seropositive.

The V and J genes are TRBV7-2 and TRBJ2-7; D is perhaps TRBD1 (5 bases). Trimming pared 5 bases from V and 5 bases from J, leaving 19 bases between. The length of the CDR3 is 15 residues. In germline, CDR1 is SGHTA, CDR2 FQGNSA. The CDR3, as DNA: TGTGCCAGCAGCCGAGTTCCCAGGAAGGACAACGAGCAGTACTTC. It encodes CASSRVPRKDNEQYF.

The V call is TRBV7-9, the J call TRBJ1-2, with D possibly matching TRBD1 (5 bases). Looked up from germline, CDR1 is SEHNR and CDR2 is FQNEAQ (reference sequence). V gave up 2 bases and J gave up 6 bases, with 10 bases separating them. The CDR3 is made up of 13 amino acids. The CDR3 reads CASSLSTGDGYTF. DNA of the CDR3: TGTGCCAGCAGCTTATCAACAGGTGATGGCTACACCTTC.

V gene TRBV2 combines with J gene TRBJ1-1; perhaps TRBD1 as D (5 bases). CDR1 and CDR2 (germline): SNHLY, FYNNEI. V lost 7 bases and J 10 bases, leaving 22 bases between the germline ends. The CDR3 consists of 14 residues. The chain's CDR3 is CASTREAGIGLAFF. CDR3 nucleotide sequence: TGTGCCAGCACCCGGGAGGCAGGGATAGGGTTAGCTTTCTTT.

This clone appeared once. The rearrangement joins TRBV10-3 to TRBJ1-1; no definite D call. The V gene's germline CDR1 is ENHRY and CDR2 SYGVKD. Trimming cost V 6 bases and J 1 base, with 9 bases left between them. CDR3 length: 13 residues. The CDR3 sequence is CAIRATENTEAFF. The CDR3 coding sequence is TGTGCCATCAGAGCTACAGAGAACACTGAAGCTTTCTTT.

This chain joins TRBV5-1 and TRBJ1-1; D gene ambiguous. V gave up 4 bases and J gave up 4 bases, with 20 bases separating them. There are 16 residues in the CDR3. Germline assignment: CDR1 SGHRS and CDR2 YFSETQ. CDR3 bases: TGCGCCAGCAGCCCGGAGGTAGACTCCCGGGGCACTGAAGCTTTCTTT. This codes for CASSPEVDSRGTEAFF.

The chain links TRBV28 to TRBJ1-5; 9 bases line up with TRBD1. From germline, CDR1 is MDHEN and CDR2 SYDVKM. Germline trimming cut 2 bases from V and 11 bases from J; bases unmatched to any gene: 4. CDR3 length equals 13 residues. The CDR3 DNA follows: TGTGCCAGCAGTTTAGGGACAGGGTGGACCCAGCATTTT. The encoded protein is CASSLGTGWTQHF.

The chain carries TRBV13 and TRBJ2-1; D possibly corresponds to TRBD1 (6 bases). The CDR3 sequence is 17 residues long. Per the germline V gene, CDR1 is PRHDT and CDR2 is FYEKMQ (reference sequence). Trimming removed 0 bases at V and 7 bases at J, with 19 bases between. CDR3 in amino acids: CASSLGMALGTRNEQFF. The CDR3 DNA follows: TGTGCCAGCAGCTTAGGTATGGCACTAGGGACACGGAATGAGCAGTTCTTC.

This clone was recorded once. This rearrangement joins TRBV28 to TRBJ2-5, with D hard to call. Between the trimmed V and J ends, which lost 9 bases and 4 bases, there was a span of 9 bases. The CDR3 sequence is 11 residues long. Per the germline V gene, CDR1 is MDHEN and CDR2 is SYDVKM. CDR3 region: CASTFRETQYF. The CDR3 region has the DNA TGTGCCAGTACTTTTCGAGAGACCCAGTACTTC.

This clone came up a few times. The CDR3 loop is CASSFFTRGLAGINTGELFF. The CDR3 nucleotides read TGTGCCAGCAGTTTTTTTACGAGAGGACTAGCGGGTATAAACACCGGGGAGCTGTTTTTT. The J gene is TRBJ2-2, the V gene TRBV28, with 11 bases identical to TRBD2. The length of the CDR3 is 20 residues. With 3 bases clipped from V and 2 bases from J, the junction kept 14 bases outside the gene matches. Germline loops: CDR1 MDHEN, CDR2 SYDVKM.

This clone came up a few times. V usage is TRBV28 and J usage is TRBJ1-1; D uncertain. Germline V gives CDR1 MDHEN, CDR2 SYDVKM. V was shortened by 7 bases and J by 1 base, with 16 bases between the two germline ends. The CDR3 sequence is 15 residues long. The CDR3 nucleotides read TGTGCCAGCACCGAGACTGTGCTCCAGAACACTGAAGCTTTCTTT. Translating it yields CASTETVLQNTEAFF.

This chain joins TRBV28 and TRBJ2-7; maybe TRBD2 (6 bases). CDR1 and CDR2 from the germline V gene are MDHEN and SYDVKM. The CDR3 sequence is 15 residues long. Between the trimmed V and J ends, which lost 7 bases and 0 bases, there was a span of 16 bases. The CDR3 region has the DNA TGTGCCAGCAAGAACGGGGGACTGAGCTCCTACGAGCAGTACTTC. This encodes CASKNGGLSSYEQYF.

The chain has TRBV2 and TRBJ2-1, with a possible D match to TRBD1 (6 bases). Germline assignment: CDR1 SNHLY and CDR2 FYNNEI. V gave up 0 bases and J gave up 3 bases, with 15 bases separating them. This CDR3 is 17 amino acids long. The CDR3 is CASSEARGRSLYNEQFF. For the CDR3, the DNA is TGTGCCAGCAGTGAAGCCAGGGGCAGGAGTCTCTACAATGAGCAGTTCTTC. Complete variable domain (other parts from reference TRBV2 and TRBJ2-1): EPEVTQTPSHQVTQMGQEVILRCVPISNHLYFYWYRQILGQKVEFLVSFYNNEISEKSEIFDDQFSVERPDGSNFTLKIRSTKLEDSAMYFCASSEARGRSLYNEQFFGPGTRLTVL.

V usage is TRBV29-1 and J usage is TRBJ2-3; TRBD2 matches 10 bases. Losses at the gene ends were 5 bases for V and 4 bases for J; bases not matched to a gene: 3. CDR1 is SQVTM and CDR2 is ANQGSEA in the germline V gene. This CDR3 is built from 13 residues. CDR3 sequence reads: CSVLAGAPDTQYF. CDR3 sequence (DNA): TGCAGCGTTCTAGCGGGAGCCCCAGATACGCAGTATTTT.

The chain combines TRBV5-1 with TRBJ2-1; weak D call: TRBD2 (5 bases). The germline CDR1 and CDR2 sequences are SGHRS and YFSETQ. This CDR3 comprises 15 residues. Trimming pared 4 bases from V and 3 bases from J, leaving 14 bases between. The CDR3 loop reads CASSPLGAIYNEQFF. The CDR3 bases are TGCGCCAGCAGCCCACTAGGCGCGATCTACAATGAGCAGTTCTTC.

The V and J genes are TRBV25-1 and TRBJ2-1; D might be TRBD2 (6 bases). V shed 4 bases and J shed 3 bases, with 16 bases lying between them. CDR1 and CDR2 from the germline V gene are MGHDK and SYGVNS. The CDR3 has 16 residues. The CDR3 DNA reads TGTGCCAGCAGTGGGGTCAGCGGGTCACTCTACAATGAGCAGTTCTTC. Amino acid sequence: CASSGVSGSLYNEQFF.

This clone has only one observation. DNA for the CDR3: TGTGCCAGTAGTATGCAGGGGGCGGACTATGGCTACACCTTC. It specifies CASSMQGADYGYTF. The chain couples TRBV19 to TRBJ1-2; 8 bases align to TRBD1. The junction had 3 bases not matched to a gene; V was cut back by 3 bases and J by 3 bases. This CDR3 spans 14 amino acids. CDR1 and CDR2 from the germline V gene are LNHDA and SQIVND (reference sequence).

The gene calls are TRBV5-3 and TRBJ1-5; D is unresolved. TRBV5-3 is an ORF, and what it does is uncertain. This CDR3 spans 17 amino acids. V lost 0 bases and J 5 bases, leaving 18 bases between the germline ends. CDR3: CARSLVLPRFSHQPQHF. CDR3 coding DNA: TGTGCCAGAAGCTTGGTCCTTCCGAGGTTCTCTCATCAGCCCCAGCATTTT.

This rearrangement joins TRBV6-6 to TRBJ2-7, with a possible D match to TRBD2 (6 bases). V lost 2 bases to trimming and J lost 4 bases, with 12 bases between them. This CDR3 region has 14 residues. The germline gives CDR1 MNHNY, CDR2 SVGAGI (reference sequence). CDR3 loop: CASSYGGSQYEQYF. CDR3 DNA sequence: TGTGCCAGCAGTTACGGAGGGAGCCAGTACGAGCAGTACTTC.

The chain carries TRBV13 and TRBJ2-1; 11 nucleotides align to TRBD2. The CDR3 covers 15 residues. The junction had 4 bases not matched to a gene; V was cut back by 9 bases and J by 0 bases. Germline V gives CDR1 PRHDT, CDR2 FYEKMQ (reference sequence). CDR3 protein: CARSSGRRSYNEQFF. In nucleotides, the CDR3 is TGTGCCAGGTCTAGCGGGAGGCGCTCCTACAATGAGCAGTTCTTC. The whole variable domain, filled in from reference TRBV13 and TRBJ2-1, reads AAGVIQSPRHLIKEKRETATLKCYPIPRHDTVYWYQQGPGQDPQFLISFYEKMQSDKGSIPDRFSAQQFSDYHSELNMSSLELGDSALYFCARSSGRRSYNEQFFGPGTRLTVL.

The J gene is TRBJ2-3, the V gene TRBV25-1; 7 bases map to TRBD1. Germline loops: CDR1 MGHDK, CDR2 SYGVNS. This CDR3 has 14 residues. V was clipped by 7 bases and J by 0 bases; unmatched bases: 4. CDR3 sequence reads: CASTPQGSTDTQYF. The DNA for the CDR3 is TGTGCCAGCACACCACAGGGGAGCACAGATACGCAGTATTTT.

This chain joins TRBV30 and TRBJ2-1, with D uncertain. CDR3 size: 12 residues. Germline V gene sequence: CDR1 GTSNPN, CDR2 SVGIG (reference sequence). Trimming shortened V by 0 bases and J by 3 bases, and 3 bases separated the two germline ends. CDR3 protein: CAWSVRYNEQFF. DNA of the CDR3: TGTGCCTGGAGTGTCCGCTACAATGAGCAGTTCTTC.